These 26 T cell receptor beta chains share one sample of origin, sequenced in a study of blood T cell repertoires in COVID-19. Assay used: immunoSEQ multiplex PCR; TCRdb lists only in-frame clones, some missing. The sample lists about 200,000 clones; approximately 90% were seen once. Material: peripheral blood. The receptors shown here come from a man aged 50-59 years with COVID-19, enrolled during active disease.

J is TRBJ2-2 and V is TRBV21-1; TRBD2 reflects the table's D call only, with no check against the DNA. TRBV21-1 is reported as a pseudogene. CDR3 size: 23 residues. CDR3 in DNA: TGTGCCAGCAGCAATCGGAATCCCTTCCACCCGAGCCAAGCGGGAGTCGACACCGGGGAGCTGTTTTTT. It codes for CASSNRNPFHPSQAGVDTGELFF.

CDR3: CASSLSTGVREKLFF. The DNA of the CDR3 is TGTGCCAGCAGCTTAAGTACAGGGGTTAGGGAAAAACTGTTTTTT. V and J are TRBV7-9 and TRBJ1-4; 7 nucleotides line up with TRBD1. The germline V gene has CDR1 SEHNR and CDR2 FQNEAQ (reference sequence). Losses at the gene ends were 2 bases for V and 8 bases for J; bases not matched to a gene: 8. The CDR3 extends over 15 amino acids. Combining the CDR3 with reference TRBV7-9 and TRBJ1-4 gives the whole variable domain DTGVSQNPRHKITKRGQNVTFRCDPISEHNRLYWYRQTLGQGPEFLTYFQNEAQLEKSRLLSDRFSAERPKGSFSTLEIQRTEQGDSAMYLCASSLSTGVREKLFFGSGTQLSVL.

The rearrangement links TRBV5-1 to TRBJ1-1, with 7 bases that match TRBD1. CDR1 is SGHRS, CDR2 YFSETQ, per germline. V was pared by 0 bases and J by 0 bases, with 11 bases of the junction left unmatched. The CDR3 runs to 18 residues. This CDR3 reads CASSLEGATLSMNTEAFF. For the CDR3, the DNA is TGCGCCAGCAGCTTGGAGGGGGCCACTCTATCCATGAACACTGAAGCTTTCTTT.

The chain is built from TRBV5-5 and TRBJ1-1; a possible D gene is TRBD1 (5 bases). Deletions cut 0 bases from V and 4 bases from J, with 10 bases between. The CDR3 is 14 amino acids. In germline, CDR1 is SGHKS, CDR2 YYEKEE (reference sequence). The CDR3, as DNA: TGTGCCAGCAGCTTGGTCGCCAGGGCCACTGAAGCTTTCTTT. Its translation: CASSLVARATEAFF. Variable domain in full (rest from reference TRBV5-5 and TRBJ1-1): DAGVTQSPTHLIKTRGQQVTLRCSPISGHKSVSWYQQVLGQGPQFIFQYYEKEERGRGNFPDRFSARQFPNYSSELNVNALLLGDSALYLCASSLVARATEAFFGQGTRLTVV.

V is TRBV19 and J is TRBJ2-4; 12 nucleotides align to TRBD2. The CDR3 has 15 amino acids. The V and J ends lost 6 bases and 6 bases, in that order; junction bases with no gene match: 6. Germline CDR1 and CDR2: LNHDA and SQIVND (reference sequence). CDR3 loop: CASRPSGRAGNIQYF. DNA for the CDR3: TGTGCCAGTAGACCTAGCGGGAGGGCCGGAAACATTCAGTACTTC. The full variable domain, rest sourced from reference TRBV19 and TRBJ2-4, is DGGITQSPKYLFRKEGQNVTLSCEQNLNHDAMYWYRQDPGQGLRLIYYSQIVNDFQKGDIAEGYSVSREKKESFPLTVTSAQKNPTAFYLCASRPSGRAGNIQYFGAGTRLSVL.

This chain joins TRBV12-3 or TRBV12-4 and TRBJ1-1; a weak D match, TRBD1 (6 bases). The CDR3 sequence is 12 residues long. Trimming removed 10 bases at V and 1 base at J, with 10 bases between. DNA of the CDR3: TGTGCCACCCAGGACAGGAACACTGAAGCTTTCTTT. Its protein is CATQDRNTEAFF.

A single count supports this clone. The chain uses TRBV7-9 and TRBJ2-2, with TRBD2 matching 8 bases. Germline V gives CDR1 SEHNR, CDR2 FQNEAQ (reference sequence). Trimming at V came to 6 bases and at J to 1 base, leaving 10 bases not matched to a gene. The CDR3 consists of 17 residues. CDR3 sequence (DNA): TGTGCCAGCAGTTCCACCGCCACTAGCGGGAACACCGGGGAGCTGTTTTTT. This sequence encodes CASSSTATSGNTGELFF.

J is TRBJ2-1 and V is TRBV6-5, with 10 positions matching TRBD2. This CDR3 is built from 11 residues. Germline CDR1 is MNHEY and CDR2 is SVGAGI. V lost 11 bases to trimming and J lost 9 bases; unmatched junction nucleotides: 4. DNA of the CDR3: TGTGCCTCCACTAGCGGGGCTGAGCAGTTCTTC. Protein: CASTSGAEQFF.

The CDR3 bases are TGTGCCACCAGTGCTGGGACTAGCGGGAGCCCTAGGGATACGCAGTATTTT. It yields the protein CATSAGTSGSPRDTQYF. The chain is built from TRBV24-1 and TRBJ2-3, with 14 bases fitting TRBD2. Germline lookup yields CDR1 KGHDR and CDR2 SFDVKD. With V trimmed by 5 bases and J by 6 bases, 9 bases remained unmatched. The length of the CDR3 is 17 residues.

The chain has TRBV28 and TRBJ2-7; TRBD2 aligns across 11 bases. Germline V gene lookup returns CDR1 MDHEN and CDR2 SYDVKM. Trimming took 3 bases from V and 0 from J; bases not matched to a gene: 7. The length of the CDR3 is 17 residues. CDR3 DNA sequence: TGTGCCAGCAGTTTCGGATTACTAGCGGGGGCCTCCTACGAGCAGTACTTC. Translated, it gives CASSFGLLAGASYEQYF.

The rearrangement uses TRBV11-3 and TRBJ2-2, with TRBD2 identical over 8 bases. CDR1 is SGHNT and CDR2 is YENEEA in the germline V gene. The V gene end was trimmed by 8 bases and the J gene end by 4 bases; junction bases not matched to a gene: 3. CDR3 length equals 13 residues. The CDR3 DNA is TGTGCCAGCCGCAGCGGGGGCACCGGGGAGCTGTTTTTT. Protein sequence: CASRSGGTGELFF.

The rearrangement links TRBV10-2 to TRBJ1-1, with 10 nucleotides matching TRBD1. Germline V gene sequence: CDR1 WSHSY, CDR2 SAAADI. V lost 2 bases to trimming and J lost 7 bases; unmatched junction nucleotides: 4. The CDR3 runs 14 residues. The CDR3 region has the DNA TGCGCCAGCAGTGAGGGACAGGGGGTGGGTGAAGCTTTCTTT. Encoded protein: CASSEGQGVGEAFF.

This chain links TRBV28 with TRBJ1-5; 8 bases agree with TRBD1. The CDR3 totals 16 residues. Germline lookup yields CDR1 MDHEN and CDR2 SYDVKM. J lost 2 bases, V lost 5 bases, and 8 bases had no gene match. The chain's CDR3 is CASSPQGALGNQPQHF. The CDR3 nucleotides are TGTGCCAGCAGTCCTCAGGGGGCGCTTGGCAATCAGCCCCAGCATTTT.

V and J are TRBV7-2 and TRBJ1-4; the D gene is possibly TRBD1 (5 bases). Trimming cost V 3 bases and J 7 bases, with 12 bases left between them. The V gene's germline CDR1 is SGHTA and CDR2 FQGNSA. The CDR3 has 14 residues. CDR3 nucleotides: TGTGCCAGCAGCTTCGGTCTAGGGGCTGAAAAACTGTTTTTT. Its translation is CASSFGLGAEKLFF.

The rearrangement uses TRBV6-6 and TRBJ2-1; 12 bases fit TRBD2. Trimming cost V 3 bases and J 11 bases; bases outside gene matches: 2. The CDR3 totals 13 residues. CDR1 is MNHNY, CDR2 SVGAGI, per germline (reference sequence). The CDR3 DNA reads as TGTGCCAGCAGTTATGGGACTAGCGGGCAGCAGTTCTTC. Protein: CASSYGTSGQQFF.

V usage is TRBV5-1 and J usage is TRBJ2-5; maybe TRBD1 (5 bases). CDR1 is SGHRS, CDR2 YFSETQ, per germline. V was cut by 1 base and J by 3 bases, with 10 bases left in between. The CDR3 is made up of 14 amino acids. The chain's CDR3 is CASSLLGVEETQYF. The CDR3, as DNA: TGCGCCAGCAGCTTGTTAGGGGTTGAAGAGACCCAGTACTTC.

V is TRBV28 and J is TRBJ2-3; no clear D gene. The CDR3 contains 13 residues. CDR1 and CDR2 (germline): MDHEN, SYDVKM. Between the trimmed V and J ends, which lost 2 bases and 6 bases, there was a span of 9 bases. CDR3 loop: CASSLIRKDTQYF. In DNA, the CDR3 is TGTGCCAGCAGTTTAATCAGGAAGGATACGCAGTATTTT.

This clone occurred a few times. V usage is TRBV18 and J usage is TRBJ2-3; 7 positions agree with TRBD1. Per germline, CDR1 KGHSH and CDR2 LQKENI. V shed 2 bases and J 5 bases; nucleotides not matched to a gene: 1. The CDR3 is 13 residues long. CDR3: CASSPGDRDTQYF. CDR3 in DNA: TGTGCCAGCTCACCAGGGGACAGAGATACGCAGTATTTT.

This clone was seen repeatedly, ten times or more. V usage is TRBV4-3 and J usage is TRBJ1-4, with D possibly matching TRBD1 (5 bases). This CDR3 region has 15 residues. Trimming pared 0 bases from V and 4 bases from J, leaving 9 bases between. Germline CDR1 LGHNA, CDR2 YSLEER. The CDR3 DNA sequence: TGCGCCAGCAGCCAAGACAGGGAGGATAATGAAAAACTGTTTTTT. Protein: CASSQDREDNEKLFF.

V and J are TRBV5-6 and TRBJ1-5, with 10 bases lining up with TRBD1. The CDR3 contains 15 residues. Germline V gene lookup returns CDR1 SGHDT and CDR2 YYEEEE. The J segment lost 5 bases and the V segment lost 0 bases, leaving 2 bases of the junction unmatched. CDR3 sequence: CASSLVGQGDQPQHF. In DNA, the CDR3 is TGTGCCAGCAGCTTGGTAGGACAGGGGGATCAGCCCCAGCATTTT.

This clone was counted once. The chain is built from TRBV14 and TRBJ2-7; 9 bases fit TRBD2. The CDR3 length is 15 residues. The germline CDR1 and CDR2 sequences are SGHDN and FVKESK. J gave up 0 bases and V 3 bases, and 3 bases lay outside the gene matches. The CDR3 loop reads CASSQTSGLSYEQYF. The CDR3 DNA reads TGTGCCAGCAGCCAGACTAGCGGTCTCTCCTACGAGCAGTACTTC.

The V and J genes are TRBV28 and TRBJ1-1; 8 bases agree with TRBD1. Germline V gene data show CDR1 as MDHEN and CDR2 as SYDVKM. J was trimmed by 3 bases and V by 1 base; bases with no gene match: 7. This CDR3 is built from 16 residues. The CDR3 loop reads CASSLFRGRGHTEAFF. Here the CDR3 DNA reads TGTGCCAGCAGTTTATTCCGGGGCAGGGGGCACACTGAAGCTTTCTTT.

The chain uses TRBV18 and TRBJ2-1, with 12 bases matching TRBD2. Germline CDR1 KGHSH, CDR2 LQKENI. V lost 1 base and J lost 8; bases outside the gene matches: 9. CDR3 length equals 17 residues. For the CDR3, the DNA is TGTGCCAGCTCACCACTGACTAGCGGGAGTACGGGTCATGAGCAGTTCTTC. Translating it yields CASSPLTSGSTGHEQFF.

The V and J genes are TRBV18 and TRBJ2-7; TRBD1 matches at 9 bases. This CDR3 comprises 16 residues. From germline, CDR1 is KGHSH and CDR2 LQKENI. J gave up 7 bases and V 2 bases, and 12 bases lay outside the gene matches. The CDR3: CASSPTPLQGAGEQYF. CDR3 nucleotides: TGTGCCAGCTCACCAACGCCCTTACAGGGGGCGGGGGAGCAGTACTTC.

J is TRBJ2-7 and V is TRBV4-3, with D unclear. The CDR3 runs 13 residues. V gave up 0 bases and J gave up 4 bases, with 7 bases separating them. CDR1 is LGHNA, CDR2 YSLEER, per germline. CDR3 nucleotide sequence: TGCGCCAGCAGCCAAGAGGCATATTACGAGCAGTACTTC. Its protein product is CASSQEAYYEQYF.

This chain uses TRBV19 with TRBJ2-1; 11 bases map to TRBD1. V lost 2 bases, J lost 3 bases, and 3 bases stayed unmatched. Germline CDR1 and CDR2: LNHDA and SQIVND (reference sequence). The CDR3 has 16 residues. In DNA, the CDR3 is TGTGCCAGTAGTATAACGGGACAGGGGGTCTACAATGAGCAGTTCTTC. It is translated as CASSITGQGVYNEQFF.